The 11 T cell receptor beta chains below all came from one sample that was sequenced in a study of blood T cell repertoires in COVID-19. Produced via immunoSEQ multiplex PCR; TCRdb's table is partial and in-frame only. The sample has approximately 97,000 clones, 84% seen once. Sequencing input: peripheral blood. The receptors were sampled from a human donor in a cohort sampled during active COVID-19.

This chain connects TRBV7-2 to TRBJ2-5, with D unclear. The CDR3 length is 13 residues. The V end lost 2 bases, the J end lost 1 base, and 5 bases lay between the germline ends. Germline V gives CDR1 SGHTA, CDR2 FQGNSA. CDR3 nucleotide sequence: TGTGCCAGCAGCTTATCACTCCAAGAGACCCAGTACTTC. Translation gives CASSLSLQETQYF.

V gene TRBV5-1 combines with J gene TRBJ1-4, with D perhaps matching TRBD1 (5 bases). The V gene's germline CDR1 is SGHRS and CDR2 YFSETQ. The CDR3 is made up of 14 amino acids. V was clipped by 4 bases and J by 1 base, with 8 bases between them. The CDR3 sequence is CASSPGQTNEKLFF. CDR3 nucleotide sequence: TGCGCCAGCAGCCCCGGACAAACTAATGAAAAACTGTTTTTT.

The chain joins TRBV3-1 (or the pseudogene TRBV3-2) to TRBJ2-5; tentatively, D is TRBD1 (7 bases). The CDR3 has 14 amino acids. Trimming stripped 1 base from V and 4 bases from J, with 10 bases between. Per germline, CDR1 LGHDT and CDR2 YNNKEL (reference sequence). CDR3 nucleotides: TGTGCCAGCAGCCAAGTCAGGGGGGCAGAGACCCAGTACTTC. Translating gives CASSQVRGAETQYF.

V gene TRBV4-3 combines with J gene TRBJ2-7; 15 bases agree with TRBD2. The germline gives CDR1 LGHNA, CDR2 YSLEER. The CDR3 contains 15 residues. V lost 6 bases, J lost 5 bases, and 5 bases stayed unmatched. The CDR3 DNA follows: TGCGCCAGCAGTCCGGGGACTAGCGGGGGGAACGAGCAGTACTTC. Translated, it gives CASSPGTSGGNEQYF.

This chain links TRBV4-1 with TRBJ2-5, with D possibly TRBD2 on 7 matching bases. The germline V gene has CDR1 MGHRA and CDR2 YSYEKL. V was pared by 1 base and J by 5 bases, with 20 bases between. The CDR3 sequence is 17 residues long. The CDR3: CASSQVGARGLGETQYF. In nucleotides, the CDR3 is TGCGCCAGCAGCCAAGTCGGGGCGCGGGGGCTGGGGGAGACCCAGTACTTC.

This chain uses TRBV5-4 with TRBJ1-2; D is uncertain. Germline CDR1 and CDR2: SGHNT and YYREEE (reference sequence). The CDR3 contains 13 residues. The V end was cut by 2 bases, the J end by 4 bases, with 9 bases between. CDR3 amino acids: CASSFSGVYGYTF. In DNA, the CDR3 is TGTGCCAGCAGCTTTTCCGGGGTCTATGGCTACACCTTC.

A few counts support this clone. The V call is TRBV30, the J call TRBJ1-4; weak D call: TRBD1 (5 bases). The CDR3 loop spans 15 amino acids. Germline CDR1 GTSNPN, CDR2 SVGIG (reference sequence). Trimming shortened V by 0 bases and J by 11 bases, and 19 bases separated the two germline ends. CDR3 amino acids: CAWSVQERSGKKLFF. CDR3 nucleotides: TGTGCCTGGAGTGTACAGGAACGGTCCGGAAAGAAACTGTTTTTT.

J is TRBJ2-5 and V is TRBV3-1 (or the pseudogene TRBV3-2); a weak D match, TRBD1 (7 bases). The CDR3 consists of 14 residues. V was pared by 5 bases and J by 7 bases, with 17 bases between. Germline V gene data show CDR1 as LGHDT and CDR2 as YNNKEL (reference sequence). In DNA, the CDR3 is TGTGCCAGCAGCAACGGAGGGGGCGAGGGGACCCAGTACTTC. Translation gives CASSNGGGEGTQYF.

On this clone itself: Distinct nucleotide sequences in the sample also encode this CDR3. The chain carries TRBV6-5 and TRBJ1-1; D gene ambiguous. Germline lookup yields CDR1 MNHEY and CDR2 SVGAGI. The CDR3 covers 14 residues. Deletions cut 0 bases from V and 1 base from J, with 6 bases between. The CDR3 loop reads CASSYSRWNTEAFF. In DNA form, the CDR3 reads TGTGCCAGCAGTTACTCGCGGTGGAACACTGAAGCTTTCTTT.

The table lists this clone with a few counts. The V call is TRBV4-1, the J call TRBJ2-5; 9 bases match TRBD1. CDR3 length: 16 residues. V gave up 3 bases and J gave up 5 bases; unmatched junction bases: 10. Germline V gene data show CDR1 as MGHRA and CDR2 as YSYEKL. CDR3 nucleotides: TGCGCCAGCAGCCAGGTACAGGGGGCGCGTGGGGAGACCCAGTACTTC. It encodes CASSQVQGARGETQYF.

The count of this clone is one. This chain connects TRBV6-2 or TRBV6-3 to TRBJ2-3; 7 bases map to TRBD2. The CDR3 is 16 amino acids. Germline V gene lookup returns CDR1 MNHEY and CDR2 SVGEGT. J was trimmed by 3 bases and V by 0 bases; bases with no gene match: 6. The CDR3 sequence is CASSYSMTGGTDTQYF. DNA of the CDR3: TGTGCCAGCAGTTACTCGATGACGGGGGGTACAGATACGCAGTATTTT.